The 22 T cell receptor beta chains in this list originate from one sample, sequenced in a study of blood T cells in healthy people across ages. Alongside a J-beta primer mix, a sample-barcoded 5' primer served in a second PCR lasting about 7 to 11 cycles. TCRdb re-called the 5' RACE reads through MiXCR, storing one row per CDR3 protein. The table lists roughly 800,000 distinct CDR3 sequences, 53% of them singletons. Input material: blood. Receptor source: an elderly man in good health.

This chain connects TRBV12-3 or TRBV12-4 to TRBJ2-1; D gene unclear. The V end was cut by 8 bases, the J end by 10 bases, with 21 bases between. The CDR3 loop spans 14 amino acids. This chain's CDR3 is CASQPGRRSIEQFF. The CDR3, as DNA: TGTGCCAGCCAACCAGGTCGGCGGAGCATCGAGCAGTTCTTC.

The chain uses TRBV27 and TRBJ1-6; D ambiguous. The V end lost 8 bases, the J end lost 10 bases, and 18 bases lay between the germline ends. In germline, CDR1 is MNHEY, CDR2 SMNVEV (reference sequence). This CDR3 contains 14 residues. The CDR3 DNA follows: TGTGCCAGCGGATACCGGGATTTACGGTCACCCCTCCACTTT. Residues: CASGYRDLRSPLHF.

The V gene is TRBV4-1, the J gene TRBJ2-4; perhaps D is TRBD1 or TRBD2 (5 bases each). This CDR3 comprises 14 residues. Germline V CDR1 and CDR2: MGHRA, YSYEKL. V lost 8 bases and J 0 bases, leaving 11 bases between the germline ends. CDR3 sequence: CASRDGLAKNIQYF. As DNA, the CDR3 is TGCGCCAGCCGGGACGGCCTAGCCAAAAACATTCAGTACTTC.

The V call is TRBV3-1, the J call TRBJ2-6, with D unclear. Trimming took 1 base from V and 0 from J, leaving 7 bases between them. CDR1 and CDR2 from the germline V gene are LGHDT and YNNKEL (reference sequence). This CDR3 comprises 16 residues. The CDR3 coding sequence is TGTGCCAGCAGCCAAGCGGTAAGCTCTGGGGCCAACGTCCTGACTTTC. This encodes CASSQAVSSGANVLTF.

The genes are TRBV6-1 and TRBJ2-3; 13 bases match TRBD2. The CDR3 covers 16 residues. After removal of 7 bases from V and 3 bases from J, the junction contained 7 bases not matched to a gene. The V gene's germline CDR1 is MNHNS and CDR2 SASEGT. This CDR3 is CASNARTSGSTDTQYF. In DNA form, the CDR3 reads TGTGCCAGCAACGCTCGGACTAGCGGGAGTACAGATACGCAGTATTTT.

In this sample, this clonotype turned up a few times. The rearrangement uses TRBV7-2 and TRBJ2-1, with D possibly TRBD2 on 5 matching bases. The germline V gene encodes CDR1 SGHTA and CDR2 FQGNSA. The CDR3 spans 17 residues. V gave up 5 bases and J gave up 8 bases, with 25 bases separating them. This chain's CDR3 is CASSPPFRVGVVHEQFF. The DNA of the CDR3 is TGTGCCAGCAGCCCCCCGTTCAGAGTGGGAGTCGTCCATGAGCAGTTCTTC.

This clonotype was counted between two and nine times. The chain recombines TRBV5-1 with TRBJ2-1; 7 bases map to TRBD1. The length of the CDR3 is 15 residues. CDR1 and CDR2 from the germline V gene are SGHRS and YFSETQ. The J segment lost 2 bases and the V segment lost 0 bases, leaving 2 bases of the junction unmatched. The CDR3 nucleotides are TGCGCCAGCAGCTTGGAACAGGGGACCTACAATGAGCAGTTCTTC. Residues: CASSLEQGTYNEQFF.

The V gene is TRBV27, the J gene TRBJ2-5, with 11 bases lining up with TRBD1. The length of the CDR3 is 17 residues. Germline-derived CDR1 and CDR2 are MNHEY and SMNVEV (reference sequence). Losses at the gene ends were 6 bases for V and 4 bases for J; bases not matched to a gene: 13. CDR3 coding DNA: TGTGCCAGCAGCCTCCTCCCTCGGACAGGGGGCAGAGAGACCCAGTACTTC. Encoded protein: CASSLLPRTGGRETQYF.

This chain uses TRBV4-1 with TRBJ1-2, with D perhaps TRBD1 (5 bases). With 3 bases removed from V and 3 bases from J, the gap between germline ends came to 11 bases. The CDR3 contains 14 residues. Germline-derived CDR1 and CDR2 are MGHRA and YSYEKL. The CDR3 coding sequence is TGCGCCAGCAGCCAGATCCAGGGAGACTATGGCTACACCTTC. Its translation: CASSQIQGDYGYTF.

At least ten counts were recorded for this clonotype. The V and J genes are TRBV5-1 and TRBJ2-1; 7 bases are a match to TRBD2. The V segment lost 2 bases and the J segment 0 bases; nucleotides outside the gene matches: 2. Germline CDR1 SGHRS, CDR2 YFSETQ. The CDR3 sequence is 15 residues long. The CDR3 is CASSFGGSSYNEQFF. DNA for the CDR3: TGCGCCAGCAGCTTCGGCGGGAGCTCCTACAATGAGCAGTTCTTC.

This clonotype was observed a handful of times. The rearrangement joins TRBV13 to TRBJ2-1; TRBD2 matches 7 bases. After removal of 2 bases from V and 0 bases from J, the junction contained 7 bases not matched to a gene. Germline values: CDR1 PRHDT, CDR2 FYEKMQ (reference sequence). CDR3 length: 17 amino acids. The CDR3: CASSLTGGRLSYNEQFF. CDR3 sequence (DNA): TGTGCCAGCAGCTTAACGGGAGGACGTCTCTCCTACAATGAGCAGTTCTTC.

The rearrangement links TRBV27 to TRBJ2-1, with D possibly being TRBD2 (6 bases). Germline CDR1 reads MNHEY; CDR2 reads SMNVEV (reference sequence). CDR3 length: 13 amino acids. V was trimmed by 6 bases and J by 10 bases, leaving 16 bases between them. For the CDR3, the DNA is TGTGCCAGCAGGAGGGAGGCGAACTACGAGCAGTTCTTC. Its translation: CASRREANYEQFF.

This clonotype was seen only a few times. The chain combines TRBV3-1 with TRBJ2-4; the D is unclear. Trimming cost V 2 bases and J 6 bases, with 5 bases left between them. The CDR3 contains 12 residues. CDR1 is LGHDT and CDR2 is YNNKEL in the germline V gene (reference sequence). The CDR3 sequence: CASSQLANIQYF. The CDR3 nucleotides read TGTGCCAGCAGCCAATTGGCAAACATTCAGTACTTC.

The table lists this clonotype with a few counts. The CDR3 protein is CSVEDNGVSKNIQYF. CDR3 in DNA: TGCAGCGTTGAAGATAACGGGGTATCCAAAAACATTCAGTACTTC. The chain links TRBV29-1 to TRBJ2-4, with TRBD2 as a possible D gene (5 bases). The CDR3 is made up of 15 amino acids. CDR1 SQVTM and CDR2 ANQGSEA come from the germline V gene. V lost 0 bases and J 2 bases, leaving 11 bases between the germline ends.

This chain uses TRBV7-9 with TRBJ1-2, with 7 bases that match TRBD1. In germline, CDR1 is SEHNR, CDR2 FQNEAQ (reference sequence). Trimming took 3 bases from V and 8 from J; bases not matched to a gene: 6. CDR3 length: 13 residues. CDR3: CASSLGTDTGYTF. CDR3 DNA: TGTGCCAGCAGCTTGGGGACAGACACCGGCTACACCTTC. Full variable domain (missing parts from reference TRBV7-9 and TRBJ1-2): DTGVSQNPRHKITKRGQNVTFRCDPISEHNRLYWYRQTLGQGPEFLTYFQNEAQLEKSRLLSDRFSAERPKGSFSTLEIQRTEQGDSAMYLCASSLGTDTGYTFGSGTRLTVV.

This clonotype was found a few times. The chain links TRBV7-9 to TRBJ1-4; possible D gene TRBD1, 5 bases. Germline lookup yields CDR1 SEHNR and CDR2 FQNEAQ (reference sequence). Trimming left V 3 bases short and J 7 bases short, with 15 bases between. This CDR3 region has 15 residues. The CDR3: CASSFEGSVSEKLFF. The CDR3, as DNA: TGTGCCAGCAGCTTTGAGGGGAGCGTGAGTGAAAAACTGTTTTTT.

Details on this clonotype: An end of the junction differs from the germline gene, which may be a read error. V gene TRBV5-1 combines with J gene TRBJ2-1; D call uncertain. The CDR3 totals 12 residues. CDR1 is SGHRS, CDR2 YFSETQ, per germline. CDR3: CASSLGLHEKFF. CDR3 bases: TGCGCCAGCAGCTTGGGGCTCCATGAGAAGTTCTTC.

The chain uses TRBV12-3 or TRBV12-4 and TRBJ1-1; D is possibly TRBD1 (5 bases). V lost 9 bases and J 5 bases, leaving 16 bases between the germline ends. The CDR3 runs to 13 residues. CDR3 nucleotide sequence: TGTGCCAGTCGGGGGAGGGCGGGGACTGAAGCTTTCTTT. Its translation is CASRGRAGTEAFF.

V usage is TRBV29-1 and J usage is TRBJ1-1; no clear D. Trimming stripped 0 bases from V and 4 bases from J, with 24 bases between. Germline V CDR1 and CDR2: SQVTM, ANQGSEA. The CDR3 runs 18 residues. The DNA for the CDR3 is TGCAGCGTTGAAGATCCACCGACAAGGCCCCTCCGTAGCACTGAAGCTTTCTTT. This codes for CSVEDPPTRPLRSTEAFF.

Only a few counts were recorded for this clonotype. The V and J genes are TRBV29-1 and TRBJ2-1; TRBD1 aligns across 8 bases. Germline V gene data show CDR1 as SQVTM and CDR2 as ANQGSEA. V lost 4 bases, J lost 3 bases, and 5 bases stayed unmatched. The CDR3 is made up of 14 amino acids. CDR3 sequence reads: CSVASGGGYNEQFF. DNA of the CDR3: TGCAGCGTTGCCTCAGGGGGCGGCTACAATGAGCAGTTCTTC.

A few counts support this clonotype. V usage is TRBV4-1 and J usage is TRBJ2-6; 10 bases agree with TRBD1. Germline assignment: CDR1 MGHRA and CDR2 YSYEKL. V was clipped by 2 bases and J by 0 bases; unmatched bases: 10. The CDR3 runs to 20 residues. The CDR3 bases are TGCGCCAGCAGCCAAATCCGGACCGGGACAGGGGTCTCTGGGGCCAACGTCCTGACTTTC. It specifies CASSQIRTGTGVSGANVLTF.

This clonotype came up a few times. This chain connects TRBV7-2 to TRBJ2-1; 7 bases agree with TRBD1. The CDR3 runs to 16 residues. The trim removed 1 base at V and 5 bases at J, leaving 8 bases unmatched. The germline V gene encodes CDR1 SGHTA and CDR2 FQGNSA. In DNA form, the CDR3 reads TGTGCCAGCAGCTTAGGCCCAGGGGGATCTGACAATGAGCAGTTCTTC. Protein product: CASSLGPGGSDNEQFF.